Listed below are T cell receptor beta chains from one sample, sequenced in a study of Ad26.COV2.S vaccination and SARS-CoV-2 variants. Only in-frame clones appear in the TCRdb table, and some are missing; sequencing was by immunoSEQ multiplex PCR. Among fewer than 500,000 clones listed, roughly 87% were seen once. The sequencing here drew on peripheral blood, taken in a trial of Ad26.COV2.S vaccine versus placebo. These receptors came from a person between 18 and 65 years old who received the Ad26.COV2.S COVID-19 vaccine or a placebo. Each CDR3 is given without its conserved first and last residue.

TRBV11-2,TRBJ2-2,ASSLQPSVAVTGELF
TRBV5-1,TRBJ2-7,ASSSHLEQGQSGEQY
TRBV5-4,TRBJ2-4,ASSFPSGGKNIQY
TRBV6-5,TRBJ1-1,ASIGVPGTRPEAF
TRBV6-5,TRBJ2-1,ASSQVMNNNEQF
TRBV3-1/TRBV3-2,TRBJ2-1,ASSYSSNEQF
TRBV5-1,TRBJ2-5,ASSFQRGGETQY
TRBV2,TRBJ1-5,ASKSRVEQPQH
TRBV10-3,TRBJ2-1,AIRETSPDNEQF
TRBV7-2,TRBJ2-5,ASSSQESGTQY